One and the same sample provided the 11 T cell receptor beta chains below, sequenced in a study of T cell repertoires in cytomegalovirus infection. Antigens for these TCRs are unknown. A single record per CDR3 protein comes from TCRdb applying MiXCR to the reads. In the table there are 360,000 or so distinct CDR3 sequences, about 35% of which are singletons. Here the sequenced sample was cultured PBMCs, taken from culture after CMV antigen stimulation. All receptors come from a human donor in good health (CMV status not recorded). Some clones in this sample may be carry-over from other donors' samples.

This sequence joins TRBV7-8 and TRBJ1-1; a weak D match, TRBD1 (6 bases). The CDR3 runs 14 residues. The germline V and J ends were trimmed by 5 bases and 7 bases, with 17 bases remaining between them. Germline V gene sequence: CDR1 SGHVS, CDR2 FQNEAQ. The CDR3 protein is CASSQLQGNDEAFF. The CDR3 DNA follows: TGTGCCAGCAGCCAATTACAGGGTAACGATGAAGCTTTCTTT. Drawing the rest from reference TRBV7-8 and TRBJ1-1, the complete variable domain is GAGVSQSPRYKVAKRGQDVALRCDPISGHVSLFWYQQALGQGPEFLTYFQNEAQLDKSGLPSDRFFAERPEGSVSTLKIQRTQQEDSAVYLCASSQLQGNDEAFFGQGTRLTVV.

In the case of this clonotype: The conserved phenylalanine or tryptophan is not found at the CDR3 terminus, so this likely reflects a read error. V is TRBV28 and J is TRBJ1-1; the match to TRBD1 covers 7 bases. The CDR3 totals 15 residues. The trim removed 7 bases at V and 1 base at J, leaving 9 bases unmatched. Germline V CDR1 and CDR2: MDHEN, SYDVKM. CDR3 DNA sequence: TGTGCCAGCACCTCCCCCGGGACAGCGAACACTGAAGCTTTCTTG. Translating gives CASTSPGTANTEAFL.

A few counts support this clonotype. The chain carries TRBV28 and TRBJ2-7, with 10 bases identical to TRBD2. In germline, CDR1 is MDHEN, CDR2 SYDVKM. V was pared by 3 bases and J by 6 bases, with 2 bases of the junction left unmatched. The CDR3 is made up of 13 amino acids. Here the CDR3 reads CASSFLAGGEQYF. CDR3 sequence (DNA): TGTGCCAGCAGTTTCTTAGCGGGAGGCGAGCAGTACTTC.

This clonotype occurred a few times. This chain links TRBV7-3 with TRBJ2-1; TRBD1 might be the D (6 bases). V lost 4 bases, J lost 4 bases, and 11 bases lay in between. Germline CDR1 is SGHTA and CDR2 is FQGTGA. The CDR3 spans 14 residues. CDR3 region: CASSSRDNYNEQFF. The DNA for the CDR3 is TGTGCCAGCAGCTCAAGGGACAATTACAATGAGCAGTTCTTC.

This clonotype was detected many times. The V gene is TRBV7-2, the J gene TRBJ1-2; D unresolved. Germline values: CDR1 SGHTA, CDR2 FQGNSA. V lost 3 bases and J 2 bases, leaving 13 bases between the germline ends. The CDR3 has 15 residues. The CDR3 loop is CASSFNPEPNYGYTF. CDR3 bases: TGTGCCAGCAGCTTTAATCCGGAACCGAACTATGGCTACACCTTC.

The DNA for the CDR3 is TGTGCCAACCGAGGCCGGGGGGTCCCCCTCGAGCAGTACGTC. Residues: CANRGRGVPLEQYV. The chain has TRBV7-9 and TRBJ2-7; TRBD2 agrees at 7 bases. Germline V lookup: CDR1 SEHNR, CDR2 FQNEAQ (reference sequence). V gave up 10 bases and J gave up 6 bases; unmatched junction bases: 15. The CDR3 has 14 residues.

This clonotype was seen at least ten times. J is TRBJ1-2 and V is TRBV12-3 or TRBV12-4, with a possible D match to TRBD1 (5 bases). With 8 bases removed from V and 5 bases from J, the gap between germline ends came to 15 bases. The CDR3 runs to 13 residues. In DNA form, the CDR3 reads TGTGCCAGCGGTGCGACAGCCTTATATGGCTACACCTTC. Amino acid sequence: CASGATALYGYTF.

This clonotype was seen more than once but under ten times. The rearrangement joins TRBV28 to TRBJ1-5, with 9 bases that match TRBD1. CDR1 is MDHEN and CDR2 is SYDVKM in the germline V gene. CDR3 length: 16 residues. The ends lost 5 bases at V and 1 base at J; junction bases unmatched: 6. Here the CDR3 reads CASSHGGQGSNQPQHF. The DNA for the CDR3 is TGTGCCAGCAGTCACGGGGGACAGGGAAGCAATCAGCCCCAGCATTTT.

The chain carries TRBV28 and TRBJ1-6; TRBD1 matches at 7 bases. The junction had 10 bases not matched to a gene; V was cut back by 7 bases and J by 10 bases. Germline values: CDR1 MDHEN, CDR2 SYDVKM. The CDR3 totals 14 residues. Here the CDR3 DNA reads TGTGCCAGCACCTCCGGGGACAGAAGATCACCCCTCCACTTT. It translates to CASTSGDRRSPLHF.

The V and J genes are TRBV19 and TRBJ2-1, with a tentative D call TRBD2 (5 bases). From germline, CDR1 is LNHDA and CDR2 SQIVND (reference sequence). Between the trimmed V and J ends, which lost 6 bases and 10 bases, there was a span of 19 bases. CDR3 length: 14 residues. The CDR3 is CASSPQLVGEEQFF. CDR3 in DNA: TGTGCCAGTAGCCCCCAGCTCGTGGGAGAGGAGCAGTTCTTC.

The CDR3 coding sequence is TGTGCCAGCAGCAAACAGGGGATGAACACTGAAGCTTTCTTT. Protein sequence: CASSKQGMNTEAFF. This rearrangement joins TRBV11-2 to TRBJ1-1; 7 bases are shared with TRBD1. J was trimmed by 0 bases and V by 5 bases; bases with no gene match: 3. The CDR3 totals 14 residues. The germline V gene has CDR1 SGHAT and CDR2 FQNNGV. Full variable domain (missing parts from reference TRBV11-2 and TRBJ1-1): EAGVAQSPRYKIIEKRQSVAFWCNPISGHATLYWYQQILGQGPKLLIQFQNNGVVDDSQLPKDRFSAERLKGVDSTLKIQPAKLEDSAVYLCASSKQGMNTEAFFGQGTRLTVV.